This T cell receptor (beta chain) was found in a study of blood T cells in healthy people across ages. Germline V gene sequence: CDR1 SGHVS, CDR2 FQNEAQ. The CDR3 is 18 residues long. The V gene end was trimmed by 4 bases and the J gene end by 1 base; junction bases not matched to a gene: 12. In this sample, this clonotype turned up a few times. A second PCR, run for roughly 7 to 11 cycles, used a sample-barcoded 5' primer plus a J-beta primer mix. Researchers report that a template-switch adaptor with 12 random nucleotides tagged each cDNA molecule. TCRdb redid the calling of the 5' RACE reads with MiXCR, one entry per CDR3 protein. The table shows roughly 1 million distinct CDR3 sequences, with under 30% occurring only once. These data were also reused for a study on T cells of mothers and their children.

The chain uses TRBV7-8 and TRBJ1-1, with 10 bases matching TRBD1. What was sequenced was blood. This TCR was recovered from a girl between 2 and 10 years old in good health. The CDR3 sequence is CASSSSDRGDLWNTEAFF. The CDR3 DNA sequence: TGTGCCAGCAGCTCTTCGGACAGGGGGGATCTTTGGAACACTGAAGCTTTCTTT. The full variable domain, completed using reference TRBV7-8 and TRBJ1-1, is GAGVSQSPRYKVAKRGQDVALRCDPISGHVSLFWYQQALGQGPEFLTYFQNEAQLDKSGLPSDRFFAERPEGSVSTLKIQRTQQEDSAVYLCASSSSDRGDLWNTEAFFGQGTRLTVV.